This section outlines one T cell receptor beta chain sequence together with its context. Its target is unknown. This sample stems from a study of blood T cells in healthy people across ages. Findings and caveats of the study: It was not known whether donors were CMV positive (a possible confounder of expanded clonotype changes). Across the age range, TCR beta diversity per million T cells fell in a roughly linear way.

The CDR3 contains 16 residues. Germline values: CDR1 KGHDR, CDR2 SFDVKD. The germline V and J ends were trimmed by 5 bases and 3 bases, with 19 bases remaining between them. It was with a sample-barcoded 5' primer and a J-beta primer mix that a second PCR of roughly 6 to 11 cycles was run. A tag from a template-switch adaptor with 12 random nucleotides marked each cDNA molecule. Per sample, CDR3-containing paired-end reads numbered at least 2.5 million. TCRdb used MiXCR to reprocess the 5' RACE reads, holding one entry per CDR3 protein. Of about 1.4 million distinct CDR3 sequences detected, around 55% appear once; the ten largest clones hold 6.5% to 8.5%.

The clonotype was recovered from a man younger than 35 in good health. What was sequenced was blood. The chain combines TRBV24-1 with TRBJ2-7, with D possibly TRBD1 on 5 matching bases. The chain's CDR3 is CATSVFIGQGNYEQYF. CDR3 DNA: TGTGCCACCAGTGTTTTTATTGGTCAGGGAAACTACGAGCAGTACTTC.